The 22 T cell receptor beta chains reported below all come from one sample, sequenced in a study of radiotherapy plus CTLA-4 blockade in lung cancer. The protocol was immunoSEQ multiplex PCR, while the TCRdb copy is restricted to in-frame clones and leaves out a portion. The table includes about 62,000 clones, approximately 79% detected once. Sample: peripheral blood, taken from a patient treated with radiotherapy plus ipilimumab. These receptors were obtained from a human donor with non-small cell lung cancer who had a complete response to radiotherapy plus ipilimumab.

CDR3 sequence reads: CASSLVGTGAYEQYF. CDR3 sequence (DNA): TGCGCCAGCAGCTTGGTTGGGACAGGGGCGTACGAGCAGTACTTC. The J gene is TRBJ2-7, the V gene TRBV5-1; 10 nucleotides agree with TRBD1. Per the germline V gene, CDR1 is SGHRS and CDR2 is YFSETQ. The CDR3 spans 15 residues. The V and J ends lost 0 bases and 4 bases, in that order; junction bases with no gene match: 4.

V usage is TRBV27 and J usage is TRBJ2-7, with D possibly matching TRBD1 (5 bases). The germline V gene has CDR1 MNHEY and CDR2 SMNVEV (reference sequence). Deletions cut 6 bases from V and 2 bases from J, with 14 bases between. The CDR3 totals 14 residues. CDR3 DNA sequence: TGTGCCAGCAGCGGCATAAAGGGGCCCTACGAGCAGTACTTC. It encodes CASSGIKGPYEQYF.

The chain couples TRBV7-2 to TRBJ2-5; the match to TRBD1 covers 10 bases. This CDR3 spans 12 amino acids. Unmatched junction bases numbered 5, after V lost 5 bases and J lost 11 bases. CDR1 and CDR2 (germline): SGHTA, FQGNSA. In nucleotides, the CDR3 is TGTGCCAGCAGCGGGGACAGGGGAGGGCAGTACTTC. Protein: CASSGDRGGQYF.

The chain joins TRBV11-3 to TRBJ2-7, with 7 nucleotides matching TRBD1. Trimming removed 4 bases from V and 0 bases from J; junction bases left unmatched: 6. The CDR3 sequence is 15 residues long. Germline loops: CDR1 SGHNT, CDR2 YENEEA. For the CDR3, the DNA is TGTGCCAGCAGCTCCTCCGGGACAGCCTCCTACGAGCAGTACTTC. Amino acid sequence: CASSSSGTASYEQYF. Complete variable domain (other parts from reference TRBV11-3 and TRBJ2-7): EAGVVQSPRYKIIEKKQPVAFWCNPISGHNTLYWYLQNLGQGPELLIRYENEEAVDDSQLPKDRFSAERLKGVDSTLKIQPAELGDSAVYLCASSSSGTASYEQYFGPGTRLTVT.

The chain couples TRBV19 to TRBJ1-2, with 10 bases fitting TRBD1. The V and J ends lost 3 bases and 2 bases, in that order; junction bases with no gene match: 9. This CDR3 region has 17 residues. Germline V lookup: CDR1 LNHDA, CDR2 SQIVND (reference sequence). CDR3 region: CASSISWLGQGNYGYTF. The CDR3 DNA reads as TGTGCCAGTAGTATTTCTTGGTTGGGACAGGGGAACTATGGCTACACCTTC.

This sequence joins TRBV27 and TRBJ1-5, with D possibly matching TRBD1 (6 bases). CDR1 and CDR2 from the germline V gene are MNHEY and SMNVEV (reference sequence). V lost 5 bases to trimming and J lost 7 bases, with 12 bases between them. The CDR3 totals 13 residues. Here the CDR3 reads CASSLTGRQPQHF. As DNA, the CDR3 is TGTGCCAGCAGTCTTACAGGGAGACAGCCCCAGCATTTT.

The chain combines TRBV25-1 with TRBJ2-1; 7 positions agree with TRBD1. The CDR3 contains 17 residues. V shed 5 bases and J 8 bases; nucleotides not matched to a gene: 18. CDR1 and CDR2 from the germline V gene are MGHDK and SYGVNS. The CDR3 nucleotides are TGTGCCAGCAGTAAGGGACAGCGAATTTGGGGGCTTGATGAGCAGTTCTTC. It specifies CASSKGQRIWGLDEQFF.

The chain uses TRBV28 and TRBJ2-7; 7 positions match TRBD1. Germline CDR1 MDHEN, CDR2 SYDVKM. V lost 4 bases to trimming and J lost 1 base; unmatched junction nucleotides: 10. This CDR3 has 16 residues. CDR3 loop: CASSSPAGGASYEQYF. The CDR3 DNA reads TGTGCCAGCAGTTCTCCCGCAGGGGGAGCTTCCTACGAGCAGTACTTC.

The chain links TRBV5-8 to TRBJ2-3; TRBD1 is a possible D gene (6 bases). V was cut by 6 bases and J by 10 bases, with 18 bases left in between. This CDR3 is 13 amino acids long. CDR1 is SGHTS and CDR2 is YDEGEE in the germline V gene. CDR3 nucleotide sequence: TGTGCCAGCATCCCATCCGGGACATTTGCGCAGTATTTT. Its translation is CASIPSGTFAQYF.

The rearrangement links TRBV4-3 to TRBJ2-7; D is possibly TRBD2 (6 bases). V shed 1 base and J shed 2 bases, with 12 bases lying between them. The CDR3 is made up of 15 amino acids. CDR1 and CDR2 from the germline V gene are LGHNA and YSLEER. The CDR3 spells CASSQAALATYEQYF. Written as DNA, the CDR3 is TGCGCCAGCAGCCAAGCGGCACTAGCCACCTACGAGCAGTACTTC.

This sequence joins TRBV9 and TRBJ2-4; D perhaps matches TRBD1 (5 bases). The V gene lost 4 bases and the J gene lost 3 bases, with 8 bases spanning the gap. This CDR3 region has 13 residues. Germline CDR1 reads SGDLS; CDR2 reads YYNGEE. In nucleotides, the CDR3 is TGTGCCAGCAGCACCGACAGCAAAAACATTCAGTACTTC. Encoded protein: CASSTDSKNIQYF. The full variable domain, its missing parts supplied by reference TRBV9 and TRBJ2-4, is DSGVTQTPKHLITATGQRVTLRCSPRSGDLSVYWYQQSLDQGLQFLIQYYNGEERAKGNILERFSAQQFPDLHSELNLSSLELGDSALYFCASSTDSKNIQYFGAGTRLSVL.

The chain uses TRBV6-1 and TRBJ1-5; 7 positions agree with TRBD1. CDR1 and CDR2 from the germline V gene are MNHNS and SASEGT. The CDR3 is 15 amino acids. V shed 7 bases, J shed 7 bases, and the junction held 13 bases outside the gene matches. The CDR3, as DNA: TGTGCCAGCACCCGAACGGGGGGGACAGCGCAGCCCCAGCATTTT. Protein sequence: CASTRTGGTAQPQHF.

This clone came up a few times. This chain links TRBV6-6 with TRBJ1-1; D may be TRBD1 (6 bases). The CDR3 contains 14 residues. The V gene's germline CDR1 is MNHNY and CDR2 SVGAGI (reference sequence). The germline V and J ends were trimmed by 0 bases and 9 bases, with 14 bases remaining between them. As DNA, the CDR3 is TGTGCCAGCAGTTACTCTTCCAGGGGCGGTAAAGCTTTCTTT. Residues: CASSYSSRGGKAFF.

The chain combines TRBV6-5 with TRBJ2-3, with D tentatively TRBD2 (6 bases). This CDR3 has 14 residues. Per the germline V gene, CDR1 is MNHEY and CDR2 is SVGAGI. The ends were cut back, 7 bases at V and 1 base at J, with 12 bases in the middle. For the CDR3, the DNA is TGTGCCAGCAAGGTAGCGGCCCGCACAGATACGCAGTATTTT. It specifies CASKVAARTDTQYF.

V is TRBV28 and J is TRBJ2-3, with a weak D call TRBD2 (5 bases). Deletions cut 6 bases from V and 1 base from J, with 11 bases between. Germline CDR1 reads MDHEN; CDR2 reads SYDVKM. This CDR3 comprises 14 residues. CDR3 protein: CASRGRSGTDTQYF. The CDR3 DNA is TGTGCCAGCAGGGGGAGAAGCGGCACAGATACGCAGTATTTT.

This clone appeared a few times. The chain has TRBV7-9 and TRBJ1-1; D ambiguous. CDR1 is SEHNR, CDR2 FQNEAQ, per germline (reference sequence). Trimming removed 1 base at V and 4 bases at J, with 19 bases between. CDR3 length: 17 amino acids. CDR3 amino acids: CASSLEGRRGLLTEAFF. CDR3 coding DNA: TGTGCCAGCAGCTTAGAAGGTCGGCGGGGATTACTCACTGAAGCTTTCTTT.

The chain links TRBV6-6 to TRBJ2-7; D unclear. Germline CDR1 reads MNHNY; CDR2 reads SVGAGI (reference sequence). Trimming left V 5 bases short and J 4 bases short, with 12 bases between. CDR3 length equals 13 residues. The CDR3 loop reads CASSRNAGYEQYF. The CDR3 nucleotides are TGTGCCAGCAGTAGAAACGCAGGTTACGAGCAGTACTTC.

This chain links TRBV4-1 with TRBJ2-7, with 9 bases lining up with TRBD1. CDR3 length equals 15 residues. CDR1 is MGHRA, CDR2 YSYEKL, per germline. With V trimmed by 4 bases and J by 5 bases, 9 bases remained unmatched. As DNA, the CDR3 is TGCGCCAGCAGCCGTACCGGGACAGGGAGTAACGAGCAGTACTTC. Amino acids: CASSRTGTGSNEQYF.

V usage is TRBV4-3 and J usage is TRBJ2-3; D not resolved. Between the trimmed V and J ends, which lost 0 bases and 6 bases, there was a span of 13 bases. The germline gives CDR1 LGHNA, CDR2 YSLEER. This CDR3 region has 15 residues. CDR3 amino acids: CASSQDRLGGDTQYF. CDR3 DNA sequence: TGCGCCAGCAGCCAAGATCGGCTAGGTGGGGATACGCAGTATTTT.

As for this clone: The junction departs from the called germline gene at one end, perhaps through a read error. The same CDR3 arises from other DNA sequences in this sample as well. CDR3 protein: CASSLQGAQQPQHF. The CDR3 region has the DNA TGTGCTAGTAGTTTACAGGGGGCTCAGCAGCCCCAGCATTTT. The rearrangement uses TRBV19 and TRBJ1-5; TRBD1 matches 9 bases. The V gene's germline CDR1 is LNHDA and CDR2 SQIVND (reference sequence). The CDR3 runs 14 residues.

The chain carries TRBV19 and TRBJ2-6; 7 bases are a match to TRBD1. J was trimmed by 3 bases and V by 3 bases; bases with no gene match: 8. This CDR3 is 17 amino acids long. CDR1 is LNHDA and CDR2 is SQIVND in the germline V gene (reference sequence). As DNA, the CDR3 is TGTGCCAGTAGTATCGTAACAGGGGTAAATGGGGCCAACGTCCTGACTTTC. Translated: CASSIVTGVNGANVLTF.

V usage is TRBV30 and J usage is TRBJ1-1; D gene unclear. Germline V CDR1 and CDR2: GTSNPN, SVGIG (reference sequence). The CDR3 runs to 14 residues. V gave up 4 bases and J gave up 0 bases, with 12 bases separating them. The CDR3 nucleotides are TGTGCCTGGAATCCCCCGGGTATGAACACTGAAGCTTTCTTT. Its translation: CAWNPPGMNTEAFF.